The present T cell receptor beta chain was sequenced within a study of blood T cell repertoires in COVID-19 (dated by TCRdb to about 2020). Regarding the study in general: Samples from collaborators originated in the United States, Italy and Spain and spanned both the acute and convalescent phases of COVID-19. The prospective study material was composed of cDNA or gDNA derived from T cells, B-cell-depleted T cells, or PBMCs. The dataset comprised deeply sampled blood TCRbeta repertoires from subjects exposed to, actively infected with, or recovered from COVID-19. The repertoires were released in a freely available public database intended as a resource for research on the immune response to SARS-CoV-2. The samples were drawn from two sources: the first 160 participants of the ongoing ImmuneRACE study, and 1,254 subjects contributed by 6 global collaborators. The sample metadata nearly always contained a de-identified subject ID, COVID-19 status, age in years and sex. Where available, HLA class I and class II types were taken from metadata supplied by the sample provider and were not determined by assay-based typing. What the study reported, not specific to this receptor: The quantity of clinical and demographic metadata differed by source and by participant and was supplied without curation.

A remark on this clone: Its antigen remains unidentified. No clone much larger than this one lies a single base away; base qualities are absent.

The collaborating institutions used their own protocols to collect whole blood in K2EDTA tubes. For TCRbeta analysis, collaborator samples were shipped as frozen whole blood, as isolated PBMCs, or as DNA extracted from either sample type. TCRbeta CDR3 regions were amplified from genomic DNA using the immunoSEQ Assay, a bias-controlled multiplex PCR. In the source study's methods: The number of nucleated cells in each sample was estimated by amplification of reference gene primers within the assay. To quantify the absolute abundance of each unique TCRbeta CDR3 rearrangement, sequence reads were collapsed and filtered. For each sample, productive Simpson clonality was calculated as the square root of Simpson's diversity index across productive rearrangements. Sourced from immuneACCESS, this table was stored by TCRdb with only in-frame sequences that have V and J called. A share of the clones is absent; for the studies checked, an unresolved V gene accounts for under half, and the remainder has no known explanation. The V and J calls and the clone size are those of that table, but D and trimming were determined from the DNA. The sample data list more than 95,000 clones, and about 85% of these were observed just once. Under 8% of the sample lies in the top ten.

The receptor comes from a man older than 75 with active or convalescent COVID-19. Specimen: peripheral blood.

The CDR3 region has the sequence CASSLNPVSQYF. Read as DNA, the sequence is TGTGCCAGCAGCTTGAATCCAGTATCCCAGTACTTC. The rearranged chain carries TRBV5-8 and TRBJ2-4; no D gene is confidently identified. CDR1 and CDR2 are read off the germline V gene as SGHTS and YDEGEE. The CDR3, from cysteine to phenylalanine, totals 12 residues. Here the CDR3 DNA is all that survives: 36 bases in frame from base 1. V is cut by 1 base and J by 13 bases, and the space between the germline ends is 12 bases.